Below are 5 T cell receptor beta chains sequenced from a single sample in a study of shared clonotypes between healthy human individuals. Sequencing used immunoSEQ multiplex PCR; TCRdb keeps in-frame clones, though not all of them. The data hold around 2.5 million clones, with approximately 93% observed a single time. Input material: naive CD4+ T cells from PBMCs. Specified subset: CD45RA+ positively selected. The source of these receptors is a man younger than 30 in good health. Some clones in this sample may be carry-over from other donors' samples.

The V call is TRBV21-1, the J call TRBJ2-6; the DNA was not compared with TRBD1, the D call given in the table. TRBV21-1 is classified as a pseudogene. The CDR3 is 16 amino acids. CDR3 in amino acids: CASSKGTGVGANVLTF. The CDR3 nucleotides read TGTGCCAGCAGCAAAGGGACAGGGGTTGGGGCCAACGTCCTGACTTTC.

This chain connects TRBV6-5 to TRBJ2-7; 10 nucleotides agree with TRBD2. CDR3 length: 15 amino acids. Germline loops: CDR1 MNHEY, CDR2 SVGAGI. Trimming took 2 bases from V and 3 from J; bases not matched to a gene: 4. DNA of the CDR3: TGTGCCAGCAGTTACGGTGCTAGCGGGGGCTACGAGCAGTACTTC. Its translation is CASSYGASGGYEQYF.

V gene TRBV7-9 combines with J gene TRBJ2-3; 10 positions match TRBD1. The CDR3 runs 16 residues. Germline values: CDR1 SEHNR, CDR2 FQNEAQ (reference sequence). With V trimmed by 5 bases and J by 2 bases, 7 bases remained unmatched. The DNA of the CDR3 is TGTGCCAGCAGCCGGATGACAGGGGGCTCCACAGATACGCAGTATTTT. This codes for CASSRMTGGSTDTQYF. The complete variable domain, with remaining parts taken from reference TRBV7-9 and TRBJ2-3, reads DTGVSQNPRHKITKRGQNVTFRCDPISEHNRLYWYRQTLGQGPEFLTYFQNEAQLEKSRLLSDRFSAERPKGSFSTLEIQRTEQGDSAMYLCASSRMTGGSTDTQYFGPGTRLTVL.

The chain employs TRBV5-1 and TRBJ2-7; D perhaps matches TRBD2 (5 bases). Per the germline V gene, CDR1 is SGHRS and CDR2 is YFSETQ. V was shortened by 4 bases and J by 6 bases, with 20 bases between the two germline ends. CDR3 size: 15 residues. The CDR3: CASSAIPRGGGEQYF. In DNA form, the CDR3 reads TGCGCCAGCAGCGCCATCCCACGGGGTGGAGGCGAGCAGTACTTC.

V and J are TRBV7-3 and TRBJ2-3; 9 bases fit TRBD1. Trimming cost V 6 bases and J 4 bases; bases outside gene matches: 8. The CDR3 runs to 15 residues. Germline values: CDR1 SGHTA, CDR2 FQGTGA. The CDR3 coding sequence is TGTGCCAGCAGGTCAACAGGGGGCAGGGCAGATACGCAGTATTTT. It translates to CASRSTGGRADTQYF.